The 17 T cell receptor beta chains in this list originate from one sample, sequenced in a study of blood T cell repertoires in COVID-19. The method was immunoSEQ multiplex PCR; TCRdb's version includes in-frame clones alone and lacks a portion of them. The repertoire consists of roughly 130,000 clones, with around 87% occurring once and the leading ten covering approximately 3.3%. Material for sequencing was peripheral blood. The receptors originated from a woman aged 55 to 70 with acute or convalescent COVID-19.

The V call is TRBV7-9, the J call TRBJ2-1; the match to TRBD2 covers 9 bases. The V gene's germline CDR1 is SEHNR and CDR2 FQNEAQ (reference sequence). V was clipped by 3 bases and J by 8 bases; unmatched bases: 8. The CDR3 runs to 15 residues. CDR3 sequence reads: CASSLVGSGSYEQFF. In DNA, the CDR3 is TGTGCCAGCAGCTTGGTAGGTAGCGGGAGTTATGAGCAGTTCTTC.

This rearrangement joins TRBV24-1 to TRBJ2-1, with TRBD1 identical over 9 bases. The germline gives CDR1 KGHDR, CDR2 SFDVKD. V trimming: 4 bases; J trimming: 4 bases; junction bases outside the gene matches: 7. This CDR3 spans 16 amino acids. The CDR3 region has the DNA TGTGCCACCAGTGACAAACAGGGGGCGCGGTACAATGAGCAGTTCTTC. It is translated as CATSDKQGARYNEQFF.

The rearrangement joins TRBV10-3 to TRBJ1-1; 7 bases match TRBD1. V shed 7 bases and J 1 base; nucleotides not matched to a gene: 3. The CDR3 is made up of 13 amino acids. Germline loops: CDR1 ENHRY, CDR2 SYGVKD. The CDR3 nucleotides read TGTGCCATCAAAACAGGGGAGAACACTGAAGCTTTCTTT. It is translated as CAIKTGENTEAFF.

The rearrangement joins TRBV7-8 to TRBJ1-4; D is perhaps TRBD1 (5 bases). V lost 5 bases to trimming and J lost 11 bases, with 12 bases between them. CDR1 SGHVS and CDR2 FQNEAQ come from the germline V gene. The CDR3 totals 12 residues. CDR3 DNA sequence: TGTGCCAGCAGCCCCCCAGCAGGGAAACTGTTTTTT. As protein: CASSPPAGKLFF.

The rearrangement links TRBV7-2 to TRBJ2-2; 7 bases are a match to TRBD2. The CDR3 runs 15 residues. Losses at the gene ends were 5 bases for V and 1 base for J; bases not matched to a gene: 4. Per germline, CDR1 SGHTA and CDR2 FQGNSA. DNA of the CDR3: TGTGCCAGCAGCACGGGACTACAGAACACCGGGGAGCTGTTTTTT. It codes for CASSTGLQNTGELFF.

This clone was seen a single time. The chain couples TRBV24-1 to TRBJ1-1, with 10 bases lining up with TRBD1. From germline, CDR1 is KGHDR and CDR2 SFDVKD. The CDR3 extends over 16 amino acids. The V segment lost 4 bases and the J segment 5 bases; nucleotides outside the gene matches: 9. CDR3 amino acids: CATSDPGTGDGTEAFF. The CDR3 region has the DNA TGTGCCACCAGTGACCCCGGGACAGGGGATGGGACTGAAGCTTTCTTT.

The rearrangement joins TRBV7-6 to TRBJ1-1; possibly TRBD1 for D (5 bases). Deletions cut 2 bases from V and 0 bases from J, with 7 bases between. The CDR3 has 14 residues. CDR1 is SGHVS and CDR2 is FNYEAQ in the germline V gene. DNA for the CDR3: TGTGCCAGCAGCTTATGGGGCCTGAACACTGAAGCTTTCTTT. Encoded protein: CASSLWGLNTEAFF.

The gene calls are TRBV7-9 and TRBJ1-6, with 8 bases identical to TRBD1. Germline CDR1 and CDR2: SEHNR and FQNEAQ (reference sequence). There are 15 residues in the CDR3. J lost 6 bases, V lost 3 bases, and 4 bases had no gene match. The CDR3 region has the DNA TGTGCCAGCAGCTTTACAGGGGGATGTAATTCACCCCTCCACTTT. Encoded protein: CASSFTGGCNSPLHF.

V is TRBV12-3 or TRBV12-4 and J is TRBJ2-5; D not certain. Trimming removed 2 bases from V and 5 bases from J, with 9 bases in between. The CDR3 sequence is 13 residues long. The chain's CDR3 is CASSLLSGETQYF. CDR3 nucleotide sequence: TGTGCCAGCAGTTTACTCAGTGGCGAGACCCAGTACTTC.

This chain joins TRBV4-1 and TRBJ1-4; D may be TRBD1 (5 bases). Per the germline V gene, CDR1 is MGHRA and CDR2 is YSYEKL. CDR3 length: 15 amino acids. Trimming removed 0 bases from V and 7 bases from J, with 12 bases in between. DNA of the CDR3: TGCGCCAGCAGCCAAGACGGGTGGGACTCTGAAAAACTGTTTTTT. Amino acids: CASSQDGWDSEKLFF.

This clone was counted only a few times. The rearrangement joins TRBV15 to TRBJ1-4; D may be TRBD1 (6 bases). Germline CDR1 LNHNV, CDR2 YYDKDF (reference sequence). The length of the CDR3 is 15 residues. V lost 4 bases and J 4 bases, leaving 13 bases between the germline ends. CDR3: CATSMSTGRNEKLFF. The CDR3 nucleotides are TGTGCCACCAGCATGTCGACAGGACGTAATGAAAAACTGTTTTTT. Drawing the rest from reference TRBV15 and TRBJ1-4, the complete variable domain is DAMVIQNPRYQVTQFGKPVTLSCSQTLNHNVMYWYQQKSSQAPKLLFHYYDKDFNNEADTPDNFQSRRPNTSFCFLDIRSPGLGDTAMYLCATSMSTGRNEKLFFGSGTQLSVL.

The chain is built from TRBV2 and TRBJ1-2; 7 bases are a match to TRBD1. Germline loops: CDR1 SNHLY, CDR2 FYNNEI. The CDR3 totals 12 residues. Trimming removed 8 bases from V and 6 bases from J; junction bases left unmatched: 6. Here the CDR3 DNA reads TGTGCCAGCGACAGGGTTGACGATGGCTACACCTTC. Residues: CASDRVDDGYTF.

The rearrangement links TRBV2 to TRBJ1-5, with TRBD1 matching 9 bases. Germline-derived CDR1 and CDR2 are SNHLY and FYNNEI. There are 14 residues in the CDR3. With V trimmed by 6 bases and J by 5 bases, 5 bases remained unmatched. The DNA of the CDR3 is TGTGCCAGCAGGGGGGACAGGGAGGATCAGCCCCAGCATTTT. Protein product: CASRGDREDQPQHF.

The V call is TRBV7-2, the J call TRBJ2-7; D unclear. The V gene lost 3 bases and the J gene lost 6 bases, with 6 bases spanning the gap. This CDR3 spans 11 amino acids. The germline V gene has CDR1 SGHTA and CDR2 FQGNSA. CDR3 sequence reads: CASSFLSEQYF. CDR3 in DNA: TGTGCCAGCAGCTTCCTTTCCGAGCAGTACTTC.

The chain joins TRBV19 to TRBJ1-4; D ambiguous. With 9 bases removed from V and 4 bases from J, the gap between germline ends came to 15 bases. Germline V gene data show CDR1 as LNHDA and CDR2 as SQIVND (reference sequence). There are 14 residues in the CDR3. In DNA form, the CDR3 reads TGTGCCAGCCGAGCGGGTTCGCGTAATGAAAAACTGTTTTTT. Translated, it gives CASRAGSRNEKLFF.

V usage is TRBV19 and J usage is TRBJ1-2, with 7 nucleotides matching TRBD1. The CDR3 is 15 amino acids. The V gene's germline CDR1 is LNHDA and CDR2 SQIVND (reference sequence). With V trimmed by 8 bases and J by 0 bases, 9 bases remained unmatched. CDR3 sequence reads: CASGPTGTPNYGYTF. In DNA form, the CDR3 reads TGTGCCAGTGGTCCGACAGGGACTCCTAACTATGGCTACACCTTC.

As concerns this clone: A read error may produce the germline difference seen at one junction end. This chain links TRBV19 with TRBJ2-2; no clear D. This CDR3 is 17 amino acids long. Germline V gene lookup returns CDR1 LNHDA and CDR2 SQIVND (reference sequence). In DNA form, the CDR3 reads TGTGCCAGTAGTACGCCCGGTGGATGGGCGAACCCCGGGGAGCTGTTTTTT. Translating gives CASSTPGGWANPGELFF.